This TCR beta chain was recovered during a study of blood T cell repertoires in COVID-19. Overall study context: From T cells, B-cell-depleted T cells, or PBMCs came the material, which was cDNA or gDNA.

Authors' analysis steps: How many nucleated cells were present was estimated from reference gene primer amplification. Profiled with immunoSEQ multiplex PCR; TCRdb holds only in-frame clones, not every one. The D gene and trimming were derived from the DNA, and the V and J assignments and clone size from that table. Here the sample spans about 270,000 clones, roughly nine tenths being singletons. Trimming stripped 4 bases from V and 7 bases from J, with 8 bases between. CDR3 length: 12 residues. CDR1 is SNHLY and CDR2 is FYNNEI in the germline V gene. The V gene is TRBV2, the J gene TRBJ1-5; D gene uncertain. Sequencing was performed on peripheral blood. This TCR derives from a middle-aged man with active or convalescent COVID-19. CDR3 residues: CASSGLVQPQHF. The CDR3 DNA follows: TGTGCCAGCAGTGGTTTAGTCCAGCCCCAGCATTTT.